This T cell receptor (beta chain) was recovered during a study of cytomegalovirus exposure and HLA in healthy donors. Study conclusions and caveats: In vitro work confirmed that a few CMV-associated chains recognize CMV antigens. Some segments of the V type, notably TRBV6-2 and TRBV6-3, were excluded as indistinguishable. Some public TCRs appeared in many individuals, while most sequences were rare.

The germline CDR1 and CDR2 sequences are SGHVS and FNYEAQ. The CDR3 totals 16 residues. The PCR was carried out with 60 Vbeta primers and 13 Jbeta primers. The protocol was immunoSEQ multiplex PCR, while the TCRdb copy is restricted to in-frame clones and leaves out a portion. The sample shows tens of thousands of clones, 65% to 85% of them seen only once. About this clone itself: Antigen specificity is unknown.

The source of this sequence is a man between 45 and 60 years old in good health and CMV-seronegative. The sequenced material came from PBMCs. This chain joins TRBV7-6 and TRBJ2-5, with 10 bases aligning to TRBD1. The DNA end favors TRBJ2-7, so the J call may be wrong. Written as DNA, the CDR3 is TGTGCCAGCAGCTTAGGAGTGGGACAGGGGACCTACGAGCAGTACTTC. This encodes CASSLGVGQGTYEQYF.